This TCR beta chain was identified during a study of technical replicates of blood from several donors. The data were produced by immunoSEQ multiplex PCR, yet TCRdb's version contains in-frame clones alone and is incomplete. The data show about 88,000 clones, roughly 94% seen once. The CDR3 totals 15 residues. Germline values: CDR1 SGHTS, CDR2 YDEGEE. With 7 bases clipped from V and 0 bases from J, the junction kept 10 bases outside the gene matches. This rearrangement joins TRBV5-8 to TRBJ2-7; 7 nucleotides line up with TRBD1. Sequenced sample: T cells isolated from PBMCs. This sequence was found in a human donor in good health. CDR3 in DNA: TGTGCCAGCCGAAGGGACAGCTTTAGCTCCTACGAGCAGTACTTC. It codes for CASRRDSFSSYEQYF.